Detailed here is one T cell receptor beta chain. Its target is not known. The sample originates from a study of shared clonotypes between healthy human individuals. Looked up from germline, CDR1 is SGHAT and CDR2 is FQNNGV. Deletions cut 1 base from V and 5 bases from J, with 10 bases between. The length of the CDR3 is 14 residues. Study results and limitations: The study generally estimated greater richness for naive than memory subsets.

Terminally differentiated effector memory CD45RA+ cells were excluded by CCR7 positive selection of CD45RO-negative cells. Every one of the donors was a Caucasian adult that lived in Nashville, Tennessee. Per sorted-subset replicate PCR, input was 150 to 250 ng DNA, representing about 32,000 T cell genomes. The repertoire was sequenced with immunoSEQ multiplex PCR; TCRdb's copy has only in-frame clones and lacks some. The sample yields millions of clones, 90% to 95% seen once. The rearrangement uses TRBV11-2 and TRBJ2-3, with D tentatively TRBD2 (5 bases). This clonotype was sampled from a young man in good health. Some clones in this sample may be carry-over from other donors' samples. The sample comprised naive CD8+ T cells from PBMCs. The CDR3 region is CASSLGRAQDTQYF. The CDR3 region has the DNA TGTGCCAGCAGCTTAGGGCGGGCACAAGATACGCAGTATTTT. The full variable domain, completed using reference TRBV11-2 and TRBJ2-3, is EAGVAQSPRYKIIEKRQSVAFWCNPISGHATLYWYQQILGQGPKLLIQFQNNGVVDDSQLPKDRFSAERLKGVDSTLKIQPAKLEDSAVYLCASSLGRAQDTQYFGPGTRLTVL.